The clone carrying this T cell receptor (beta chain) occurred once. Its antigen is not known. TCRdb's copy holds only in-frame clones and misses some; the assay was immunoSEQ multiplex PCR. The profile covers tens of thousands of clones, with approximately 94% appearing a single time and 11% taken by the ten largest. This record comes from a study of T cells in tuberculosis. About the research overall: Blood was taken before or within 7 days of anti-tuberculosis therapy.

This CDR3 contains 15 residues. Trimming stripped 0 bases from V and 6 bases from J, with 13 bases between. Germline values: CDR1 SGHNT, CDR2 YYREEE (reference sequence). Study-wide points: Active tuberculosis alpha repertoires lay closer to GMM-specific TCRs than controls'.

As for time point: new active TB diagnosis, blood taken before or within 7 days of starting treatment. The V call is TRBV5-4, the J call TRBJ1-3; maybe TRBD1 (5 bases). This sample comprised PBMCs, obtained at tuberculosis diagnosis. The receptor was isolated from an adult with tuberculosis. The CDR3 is CASSLADRPQNTIYF. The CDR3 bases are TGTGCCAGCAGCTTGGCCGACAGACCGCAAAACACCATATATTTT.